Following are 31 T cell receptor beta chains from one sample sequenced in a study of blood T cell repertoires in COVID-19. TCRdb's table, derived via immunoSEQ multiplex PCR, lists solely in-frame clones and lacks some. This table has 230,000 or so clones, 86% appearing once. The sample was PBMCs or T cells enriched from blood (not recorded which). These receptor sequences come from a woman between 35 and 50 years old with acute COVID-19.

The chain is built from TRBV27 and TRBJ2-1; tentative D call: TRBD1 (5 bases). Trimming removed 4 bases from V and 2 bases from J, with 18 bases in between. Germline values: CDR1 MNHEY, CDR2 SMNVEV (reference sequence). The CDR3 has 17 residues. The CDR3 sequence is CASSSNSGSSPYNEQFF. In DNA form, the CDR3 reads TGTGCCAGCAGTTCGAATTCAGGGTCCAGCCCCTACAATGAGCAGTTCTTC.

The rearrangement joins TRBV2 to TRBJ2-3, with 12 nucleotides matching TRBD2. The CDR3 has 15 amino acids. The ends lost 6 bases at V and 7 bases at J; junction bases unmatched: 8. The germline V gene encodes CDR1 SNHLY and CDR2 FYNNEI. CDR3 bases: TGTGCCAGCAGGACTAGCGGGGGTACCAAAAATACGCAGTATTTT. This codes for CASRTSGGTKNTQYF.

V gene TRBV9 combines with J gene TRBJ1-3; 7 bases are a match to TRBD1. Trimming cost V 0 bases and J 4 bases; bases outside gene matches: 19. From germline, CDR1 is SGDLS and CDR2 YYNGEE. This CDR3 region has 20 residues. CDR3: CASSVATGTNTGDAGNTIYF. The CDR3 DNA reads TGTGCCAGCAGCGTAGCTACAGGCACAAACACAGGGGATGCGGGAAACACCATATATTTT.

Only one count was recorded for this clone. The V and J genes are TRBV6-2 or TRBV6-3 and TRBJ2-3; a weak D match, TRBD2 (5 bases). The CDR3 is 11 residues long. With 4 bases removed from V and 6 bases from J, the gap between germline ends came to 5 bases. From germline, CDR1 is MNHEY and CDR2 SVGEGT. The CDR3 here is CASSWEDTQYF. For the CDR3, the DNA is TGTGCCAGCAGTTGGGAGGATACGCAGTATTTT.

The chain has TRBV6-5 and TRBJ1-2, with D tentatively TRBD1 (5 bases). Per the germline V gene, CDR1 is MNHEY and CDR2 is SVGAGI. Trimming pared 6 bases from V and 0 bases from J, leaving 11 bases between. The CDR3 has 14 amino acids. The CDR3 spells CASRKDSSNYGYTF. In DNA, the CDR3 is TGTGCCAGCAGAAAAGACAGTTCTAACTATGGCTACACCTTC.

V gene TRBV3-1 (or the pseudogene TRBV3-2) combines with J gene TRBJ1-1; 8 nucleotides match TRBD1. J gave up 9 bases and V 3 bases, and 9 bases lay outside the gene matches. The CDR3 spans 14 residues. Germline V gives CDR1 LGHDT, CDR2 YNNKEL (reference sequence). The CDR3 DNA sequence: TGTGCCAGCAGCCAGATTCAGGGGGCGGCAAAAGCTTTCTTT. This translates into CASSQIQGAAKAFF.

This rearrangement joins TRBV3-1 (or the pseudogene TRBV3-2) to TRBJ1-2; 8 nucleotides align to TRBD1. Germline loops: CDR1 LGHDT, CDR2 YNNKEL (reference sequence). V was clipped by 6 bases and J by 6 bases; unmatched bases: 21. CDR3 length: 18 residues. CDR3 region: CASSRKRGVRQGANGYTF. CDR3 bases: TGTGCCAGCAGTCGGAAAAGAGGAGTTAGGCAGGGGGCGAATGGCTACACCTTC.

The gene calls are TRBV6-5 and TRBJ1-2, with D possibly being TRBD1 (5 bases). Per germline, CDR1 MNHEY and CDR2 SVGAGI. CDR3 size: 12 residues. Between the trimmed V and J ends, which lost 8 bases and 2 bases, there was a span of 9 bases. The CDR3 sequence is CASLQGNYGYTF. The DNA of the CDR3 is TGTGCCAGCCTCCAGGGAAACTATGGCTACACCTTC.

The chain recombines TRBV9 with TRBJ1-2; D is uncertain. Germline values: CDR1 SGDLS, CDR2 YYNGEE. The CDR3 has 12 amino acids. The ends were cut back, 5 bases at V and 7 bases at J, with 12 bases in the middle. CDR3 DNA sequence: TGTGCCAGCAGAAGTACATGGAGTGGCTACACCTTC. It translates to CASRSTWSGYTF. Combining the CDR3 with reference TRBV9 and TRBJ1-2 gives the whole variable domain DSGVTQTPKHLITATGQRVTLRCSPRSGDLSVYWYQQSLDQGLQFLIQYYNGEERAKGNILERFSAQQFPDLHSELNLSSLELGDSALYFCASRSTWSGYTFGSGTRLTVV.

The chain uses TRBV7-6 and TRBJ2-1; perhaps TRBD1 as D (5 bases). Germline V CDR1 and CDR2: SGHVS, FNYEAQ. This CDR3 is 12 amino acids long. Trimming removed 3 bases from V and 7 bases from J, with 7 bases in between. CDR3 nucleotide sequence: TGTGCCAGCAGCTTTGGGGCAAATGAGCAGTTCTTC. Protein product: CASSFGANEQFF.

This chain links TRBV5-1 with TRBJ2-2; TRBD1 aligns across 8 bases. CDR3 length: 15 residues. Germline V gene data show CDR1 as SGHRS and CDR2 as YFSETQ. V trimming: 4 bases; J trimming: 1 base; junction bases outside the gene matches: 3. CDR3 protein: CASSADRGNTGELFF. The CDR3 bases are TGCGCCAGCAGCGCCGACAGGGGGAACACCGGGGAGCTGTTTTTT.

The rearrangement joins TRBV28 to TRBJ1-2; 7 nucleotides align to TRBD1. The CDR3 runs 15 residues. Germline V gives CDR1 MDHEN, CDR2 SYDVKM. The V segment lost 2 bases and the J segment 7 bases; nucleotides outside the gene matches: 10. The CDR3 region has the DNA TGTGCCAGCAGTTTAGGGGACAGTACGTCTGGTGGCTACACCTTC. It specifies CASSLGDSTSGGYTF.

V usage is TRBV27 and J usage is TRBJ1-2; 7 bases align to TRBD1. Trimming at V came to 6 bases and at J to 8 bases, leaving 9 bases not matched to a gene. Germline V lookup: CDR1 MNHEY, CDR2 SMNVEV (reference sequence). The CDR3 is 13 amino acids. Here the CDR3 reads CASSRTGVVGYTF. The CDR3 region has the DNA TGTGCCAGCAGCAGAACAGGGGTGGTCGGCTACACCTTC.

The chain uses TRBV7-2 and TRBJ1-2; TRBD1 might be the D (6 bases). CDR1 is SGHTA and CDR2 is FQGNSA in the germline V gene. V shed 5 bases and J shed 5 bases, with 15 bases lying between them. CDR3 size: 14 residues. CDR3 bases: TGTGCCAGCAGCCCCGCTGGGCAGGGGTATGGCTACACCTTC. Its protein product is CASSPAGQGYGYTF.

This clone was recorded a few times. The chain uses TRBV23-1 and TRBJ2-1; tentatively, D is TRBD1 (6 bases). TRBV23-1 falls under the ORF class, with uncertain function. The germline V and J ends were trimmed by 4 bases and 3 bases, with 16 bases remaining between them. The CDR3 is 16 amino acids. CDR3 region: CASSPRDTAGYNEQFF. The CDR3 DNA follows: TGCGCCAGCAGTCCCCGGGACACCGCGGGCTACAATGAGCAGTTCTTC.

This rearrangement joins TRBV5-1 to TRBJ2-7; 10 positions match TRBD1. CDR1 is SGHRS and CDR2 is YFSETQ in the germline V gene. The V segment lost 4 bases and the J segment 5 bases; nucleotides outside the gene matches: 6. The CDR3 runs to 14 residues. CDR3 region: CASSRGQGSNEQYF. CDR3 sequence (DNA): TGCGCCAGCAGCCGGGGACAGGGGTCCAACGAGCAGTACTTC.

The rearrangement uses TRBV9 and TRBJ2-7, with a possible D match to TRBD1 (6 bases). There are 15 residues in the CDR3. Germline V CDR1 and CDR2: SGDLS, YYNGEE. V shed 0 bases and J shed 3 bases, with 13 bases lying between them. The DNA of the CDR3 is TGTGCCAGCAGCGTAGGTACAGGGTCCAGCTACGAGCAGTACTTC. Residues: CASSVGTGSSYEQYF.

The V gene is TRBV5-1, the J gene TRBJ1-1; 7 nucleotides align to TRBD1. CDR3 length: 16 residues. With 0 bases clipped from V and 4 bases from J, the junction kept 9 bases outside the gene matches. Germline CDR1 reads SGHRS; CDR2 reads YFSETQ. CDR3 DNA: TGCGCCAGCAGCTTGGGCAGGGGGATAGAGGGCACTGAAGCTTTCTTT. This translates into CASSLGRGIEGTEAFF.

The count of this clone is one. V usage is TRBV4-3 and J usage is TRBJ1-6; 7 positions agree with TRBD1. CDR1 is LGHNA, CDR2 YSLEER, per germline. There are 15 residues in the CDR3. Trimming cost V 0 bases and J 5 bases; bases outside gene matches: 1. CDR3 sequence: CASSQEGQNNSPLHF. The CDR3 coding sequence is TGCGCCAGCAGCCAAGAGGGACAGAATAATTCACCCCTCCACTTT.

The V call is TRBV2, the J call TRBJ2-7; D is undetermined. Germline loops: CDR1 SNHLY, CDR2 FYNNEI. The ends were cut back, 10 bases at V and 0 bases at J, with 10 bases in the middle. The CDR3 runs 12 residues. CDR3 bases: TGTGCCACCACTACGGGCTCCTACGAGCAGTACTTC. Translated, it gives CATTTGSYEQYF. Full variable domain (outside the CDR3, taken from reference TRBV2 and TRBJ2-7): EPEVTQTPSHQVTQMGQEVILRCVPISNHLYFYWYRQILGQKVEFLVSFYNNEISEKSEIFDDQFSVERPDGSNFTLKIRSTKLEDSAMYFCATTTGSYEQYFGPGTRLTVT.

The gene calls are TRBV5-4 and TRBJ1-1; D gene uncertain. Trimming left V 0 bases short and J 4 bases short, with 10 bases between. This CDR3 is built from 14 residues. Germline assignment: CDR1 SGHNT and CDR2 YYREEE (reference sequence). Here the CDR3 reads CASSLVQEATEAFF. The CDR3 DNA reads TGTGCCAGCAGCTTGGTTCAGGAGGCCACTGAAGCTTTCTTT.

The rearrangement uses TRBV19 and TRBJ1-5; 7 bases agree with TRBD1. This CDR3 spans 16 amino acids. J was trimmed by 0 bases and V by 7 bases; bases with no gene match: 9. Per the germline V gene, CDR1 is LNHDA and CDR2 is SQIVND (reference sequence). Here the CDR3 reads CASINRGSYSNQPQHF. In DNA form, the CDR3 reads TGTGCCAGTATTAACAGGGGTTCATATAGCAATCAGCCCCAGCATTTT.

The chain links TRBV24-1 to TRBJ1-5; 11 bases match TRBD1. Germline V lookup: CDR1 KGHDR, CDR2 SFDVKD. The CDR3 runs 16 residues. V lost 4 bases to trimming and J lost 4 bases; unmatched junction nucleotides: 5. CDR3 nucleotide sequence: TGTGCCACCAGTGACCCGGGACAGGGGGGGAATCAGCCCCAGCATTTT. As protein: CATSDPGQGGNQPQHF.

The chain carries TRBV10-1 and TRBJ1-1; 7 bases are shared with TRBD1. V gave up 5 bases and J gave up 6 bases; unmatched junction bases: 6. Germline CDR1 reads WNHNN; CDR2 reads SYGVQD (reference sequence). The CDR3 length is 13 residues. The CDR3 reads CASSPRGTAEAFF. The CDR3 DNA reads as TGCGCCAGCAGTCCTCGGGGGACAGCTGAAGCTTTCTTT.

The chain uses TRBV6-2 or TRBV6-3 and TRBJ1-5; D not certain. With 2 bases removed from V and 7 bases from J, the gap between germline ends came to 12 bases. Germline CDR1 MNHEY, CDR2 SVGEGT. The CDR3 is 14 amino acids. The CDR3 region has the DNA TGTGCCAGCAGTTACGGGCGGGATGGCCAGCCCCAGCATTTT. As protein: CASSYGRDGQPQHF.

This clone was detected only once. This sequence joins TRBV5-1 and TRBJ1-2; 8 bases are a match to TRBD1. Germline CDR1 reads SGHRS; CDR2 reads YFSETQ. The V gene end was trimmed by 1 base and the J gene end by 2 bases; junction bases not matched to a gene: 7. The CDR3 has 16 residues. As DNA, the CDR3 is TGCGCCAGCAGCTTGAATCCGGACAGGGCAAACTATGGCTACACCTTC. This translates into CASSLNPDRANYGYTF.

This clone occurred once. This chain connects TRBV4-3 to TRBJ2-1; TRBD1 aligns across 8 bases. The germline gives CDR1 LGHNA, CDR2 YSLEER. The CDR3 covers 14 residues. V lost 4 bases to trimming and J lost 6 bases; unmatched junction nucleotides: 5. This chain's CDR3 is CASSLSGQGNEQFF. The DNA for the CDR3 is TGCGCCAGCAGCCTTTCCGGACAGGGCAATGAGCAGTTCTTC.

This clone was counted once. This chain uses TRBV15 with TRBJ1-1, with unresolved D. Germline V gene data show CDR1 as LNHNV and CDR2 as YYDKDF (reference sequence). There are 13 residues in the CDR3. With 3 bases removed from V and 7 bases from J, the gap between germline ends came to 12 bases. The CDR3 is CATSRGSYSEAFF. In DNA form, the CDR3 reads TGTGCCACCAGCAGGGGTTCCTACAGTGAAGCTTTCTTT.

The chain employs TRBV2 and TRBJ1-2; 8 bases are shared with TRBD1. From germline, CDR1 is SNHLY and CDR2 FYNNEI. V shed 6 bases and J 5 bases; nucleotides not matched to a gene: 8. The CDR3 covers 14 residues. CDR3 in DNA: TGTGCCAGCAGCGGAGCGGGACAGGAGTATGGCTACACCTTC. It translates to CASSGAGQEYGYTF.

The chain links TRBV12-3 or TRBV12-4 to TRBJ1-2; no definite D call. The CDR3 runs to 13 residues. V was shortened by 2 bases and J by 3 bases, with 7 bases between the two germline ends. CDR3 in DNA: TGTGCCAGCAGTTTACAGCGGGACTATGGCTACACCTTC. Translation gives CASSLQRDYGYTF.

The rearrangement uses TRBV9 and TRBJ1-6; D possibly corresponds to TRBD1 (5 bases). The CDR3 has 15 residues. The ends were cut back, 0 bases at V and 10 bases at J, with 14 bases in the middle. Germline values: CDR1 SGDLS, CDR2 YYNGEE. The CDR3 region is CASSVASGQASPLHF. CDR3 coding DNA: TGTGCCAGCAGCGTAGCTTCAGGGCAGGCCTCACCCCTCCACTTT.